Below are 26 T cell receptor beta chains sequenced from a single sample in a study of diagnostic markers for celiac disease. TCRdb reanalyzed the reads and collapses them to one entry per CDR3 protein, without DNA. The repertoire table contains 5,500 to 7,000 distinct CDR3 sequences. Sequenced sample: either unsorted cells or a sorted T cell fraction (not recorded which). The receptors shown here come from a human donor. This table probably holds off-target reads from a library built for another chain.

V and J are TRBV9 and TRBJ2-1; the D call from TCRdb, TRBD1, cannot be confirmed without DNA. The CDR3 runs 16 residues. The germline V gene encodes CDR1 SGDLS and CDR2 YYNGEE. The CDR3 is CASSVWAGGHYNEQFF. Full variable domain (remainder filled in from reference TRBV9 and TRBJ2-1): DSGVTQTPKHLITATGQRVTLRCSPRSGDLSVYWYQQSLDQGLQFLIQYYNGEERAKGNILERFSAQQFPDLHSELNLSSLELGDSALYFCASSVWAGGHYNEQFFGPGTRLTVL.

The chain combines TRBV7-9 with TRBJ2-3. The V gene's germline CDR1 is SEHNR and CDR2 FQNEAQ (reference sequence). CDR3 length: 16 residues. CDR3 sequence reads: CASSLDQLIRTDTQYF.

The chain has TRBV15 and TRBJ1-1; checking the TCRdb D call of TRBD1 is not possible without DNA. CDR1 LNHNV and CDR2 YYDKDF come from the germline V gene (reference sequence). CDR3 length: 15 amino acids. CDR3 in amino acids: CATSRSWTGGTEAFF.

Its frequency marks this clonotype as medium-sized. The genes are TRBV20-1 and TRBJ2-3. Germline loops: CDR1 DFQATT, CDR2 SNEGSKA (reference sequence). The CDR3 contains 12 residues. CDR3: CSVLKSTDTQYF.

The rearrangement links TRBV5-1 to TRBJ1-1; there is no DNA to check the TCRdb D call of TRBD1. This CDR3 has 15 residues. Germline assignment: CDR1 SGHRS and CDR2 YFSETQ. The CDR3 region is CASSLGVVGGPEAFF.

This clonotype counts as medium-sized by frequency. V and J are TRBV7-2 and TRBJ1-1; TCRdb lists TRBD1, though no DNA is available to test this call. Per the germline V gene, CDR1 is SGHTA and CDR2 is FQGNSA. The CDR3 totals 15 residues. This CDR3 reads CASSGTPWGETEAFF.

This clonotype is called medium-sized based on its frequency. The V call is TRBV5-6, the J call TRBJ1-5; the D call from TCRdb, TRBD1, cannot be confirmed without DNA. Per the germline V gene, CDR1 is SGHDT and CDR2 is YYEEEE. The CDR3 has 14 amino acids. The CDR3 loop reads CASSLDQGRGPQHF.

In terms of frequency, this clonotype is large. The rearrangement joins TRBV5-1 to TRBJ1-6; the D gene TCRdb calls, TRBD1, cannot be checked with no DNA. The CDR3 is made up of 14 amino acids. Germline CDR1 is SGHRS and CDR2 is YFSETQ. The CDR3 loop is CASSLTGWDSPLHF. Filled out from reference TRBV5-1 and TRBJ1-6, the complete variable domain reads KAGVTQTPRYLIKTRGQQVTLSCSPISGHRSVSWYQQTPGQGLQFLFEYFSETQRNKGNFPGRFSGRQFSNSRSEMNVSTLELGDSALYLCASSLTGWDSPLHFGNGTRLTVT.

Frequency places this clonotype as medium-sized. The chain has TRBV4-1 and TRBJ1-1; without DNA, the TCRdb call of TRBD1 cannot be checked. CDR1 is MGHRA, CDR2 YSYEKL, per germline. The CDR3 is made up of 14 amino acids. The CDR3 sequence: CASSHPGTARVAFF.

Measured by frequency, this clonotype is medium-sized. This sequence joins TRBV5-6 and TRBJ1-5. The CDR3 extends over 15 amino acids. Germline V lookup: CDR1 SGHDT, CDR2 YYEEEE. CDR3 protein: CASSLGGGSNQPQHF.

CDR3 region: CASGTGNTEAFF. The rearrangement links TRBV2 to TRBJ1-1; checking the TCRdb D call of TRBD1 is not possible without DNA. The CDR3 runs to 12 residues. Germline loops: CDR1 SNHLY, CDR2 FYNNEI.

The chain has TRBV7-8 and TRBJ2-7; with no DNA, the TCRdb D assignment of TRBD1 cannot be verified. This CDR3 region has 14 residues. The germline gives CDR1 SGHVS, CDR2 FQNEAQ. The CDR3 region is CASSQTQGAGEQYF.

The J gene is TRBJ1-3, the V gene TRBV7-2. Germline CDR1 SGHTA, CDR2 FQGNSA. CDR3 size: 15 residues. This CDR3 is CASNPSAVSGNTIYF.

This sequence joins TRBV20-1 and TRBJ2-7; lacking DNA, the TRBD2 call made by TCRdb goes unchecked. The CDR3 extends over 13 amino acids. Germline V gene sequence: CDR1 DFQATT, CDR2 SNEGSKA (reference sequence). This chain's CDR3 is CSASMGGAREQYF.

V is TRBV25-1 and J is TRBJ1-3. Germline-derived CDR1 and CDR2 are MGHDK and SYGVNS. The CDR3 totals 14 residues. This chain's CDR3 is CASSLESSGNTIYF.

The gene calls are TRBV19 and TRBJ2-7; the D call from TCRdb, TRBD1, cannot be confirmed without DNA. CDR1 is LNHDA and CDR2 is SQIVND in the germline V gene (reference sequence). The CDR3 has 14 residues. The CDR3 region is CASSRQTSSYEQYF. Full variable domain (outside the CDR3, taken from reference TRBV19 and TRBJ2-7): DGGITQSPKYLFRKEGQNVTLSCEQNLNHDAMYWYRQDPGQGLRLIYYSQIVNDFQKGDIAEGYSVSREKKESFPLTVTSAQKNPTAFYLCASSRQTSSYEQYFGPGTRLTVT.

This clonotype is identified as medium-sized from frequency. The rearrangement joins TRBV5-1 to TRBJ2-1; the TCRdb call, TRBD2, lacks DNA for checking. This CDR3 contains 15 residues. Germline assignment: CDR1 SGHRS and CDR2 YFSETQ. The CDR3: CASGRDLSSYNEQFF.

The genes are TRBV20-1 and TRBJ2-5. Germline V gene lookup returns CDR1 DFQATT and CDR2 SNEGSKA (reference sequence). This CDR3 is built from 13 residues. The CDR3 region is CSILTGIQETQYF.

The CDR3 loop is CASSLAGVLGELFF. The chain couples TRBV7-8 to TRBJ2-2. CDR1 and CDR2 from the germline V gene are SGHVS and FQNEAQ. The CDR3 sequence is 14 residues long.

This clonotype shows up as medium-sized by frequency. The CDR3 reads CSARKGSGANVLTF. The chain joins TRBV20-1 to TRBJ2-6. The CDR3 loop spans 14 amino acids. Germline lookup yields CDR1 DFQATT and CDR2 SNEGSKA (reference sequence).

This chain's CDR3 is CASSLMSSRTQYF. J is TRBJ2-5 and V is TRBV5-1. CDR1 is SGHRS and CDR2 is YFSETQ in the germline V gene. The CDR3 runs 13 residues.

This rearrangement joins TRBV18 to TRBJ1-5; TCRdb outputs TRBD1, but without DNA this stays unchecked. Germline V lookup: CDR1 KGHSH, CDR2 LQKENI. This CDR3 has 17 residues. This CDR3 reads CASSPPGAAGDNQPQHF.

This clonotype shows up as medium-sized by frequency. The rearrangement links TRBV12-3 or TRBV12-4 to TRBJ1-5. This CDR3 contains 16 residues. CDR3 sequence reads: CASTSGSGGSNQPQHF.

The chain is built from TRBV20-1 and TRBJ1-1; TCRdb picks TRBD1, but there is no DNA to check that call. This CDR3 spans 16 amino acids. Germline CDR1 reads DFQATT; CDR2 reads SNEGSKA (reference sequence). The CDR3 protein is CSASGPATLIGLGAFF.

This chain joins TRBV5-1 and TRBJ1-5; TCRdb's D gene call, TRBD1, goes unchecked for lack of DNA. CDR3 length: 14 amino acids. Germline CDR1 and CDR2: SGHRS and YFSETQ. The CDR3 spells CASSLEGMGQPQHF.

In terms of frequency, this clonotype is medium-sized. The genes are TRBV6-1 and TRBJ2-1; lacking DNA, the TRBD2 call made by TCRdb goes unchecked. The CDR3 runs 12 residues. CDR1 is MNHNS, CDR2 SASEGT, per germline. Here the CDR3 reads CASGTSYNEQFF.